This paragraph reports one TCR beta chain. Its antigen remains unknown. The PCR used 60 Vbeta and 13 Jbeta primers. Using immunoSEQ multiplex PCR, the repertoire was profiled, and TCRdb retains in-frame clones only, with some absent. The table has 100,000 to 150,000 clones, around three quarters seen once. All the people who gave samples were healthy bone marrow donors. This sample was taken from a study of cytomegalovirus exposure and HLA in healthy donors. Broader study findings: A previous analysis found most TCR beta V segments productive roughly 90% or roughly 30% of the time. Among immune exposure information, only CMV serostatus was available. Looking again later, the authors saw that most CMV-associated TCR beta chains seemed HLA-restricted.

This sequence originates from a man aged 25-40 years in good health and CMV-seronegative. The sample was PBMCs.

CDR3 in amino acids: CASSEGQGRFVKETQYF. CDR3 sequence (DNA): TGTGCCAGCAGTGAAGGACAGGGACGGTTTGTGAAAGAGACCCAGTACTTC. This chain links TRBV25-1 with TRBJ2-5; 8 bases fit TRBD1. CDR1 is MGHDK, CDR2 SYGVNS, per germline. The length of the CDR3 is 17 residues. V dropped 2 bases and J dropped 3; count of bases not matched to a gene: 11.